Listed here are 21 T cell receptor beta chains from one sample, sequenced in a study of identifying expanded T cells in peripheral blood. Using immunoSEQ multiplex PCR, the repertoire was profiled, and TCRdb retains in-frame clones only, with some absent. The table shows 75,000 to 95,000 clones, with approximately 85% occurring only once. Sequencing was performed on blood. All receptors come from a person between 18 and 75 years old in good health.

The chain carries TRBV5-1 and TRBJ2-1, with 7 bases matching TRBD2. The CDR3 sequence is 15 residues long. J was trimmed by 2 bases and V by 4 bases; bases with no gene match: 6. In germline, CDR1 is SGHRS, CDR2 YFSETQ. The CDR3 loop is CASSLYAGAYNEQFF. The CDR3 region has the DNA TGCGCCAGCAGCCTCTACGCGGGGGCCTACAATGAGCAGTTCTTC.

This clone was recorded a few times. This chain connects TRBV2 to TRBJ1-2, with unresolved D. The CDR3 has 15 amino acids. Germline lookup yields CDR1 SNHLY and CDR2 FYNNEI. V was shortened by 4 bases and J by 5 bases, with 17 bases between the two germline ends. The CDR3 DNA sequence: TGTGCCAGCAGTGTCGAGGGAGGCACTCTATATGGCTACACCTTC. It encodes CASSVEGGTLYGYTF.

The chain has TRBV9 and TRBJ2-1, with D tentatively TRBD1 (6 bases). Germline CDR1 and CDR2: SGDLS and YYNGEE. This CDR3 is 18 amino acids long. Trimming shortened V by 1 base and J by 3 bases, and 20 bases separated the two germline ends. The CDR3 DNA sequence: TGTGCCAGCAGCGTATCGGACAGCGCGGTTCGCTACTACAATGAGCAGTTCTTC. It yields the protein CASSVSDSAVRYYNEQFF. Full variable domain (missing parts from reference TRBV9 and TRBJ2-1): DSGVTQTPKHLITATGQRVTLRCSPRSGDLSVYWYQQSLDQGLQFLIQYYNGEERAKGNILERFSAQQFPDLHSELNLSSLELGDSALYFCASSVSDSAVRYYNEQFFGPGTRLTVL.

The chain recombines TRBV10-1 with TRBJ1-3, with D hard to call. V was cut by 6 bases and J by 4 bases, with 10 bases left in between. The CDR3 has 13 residues. CDR1 is WNHNN and CDR2 is SYGVQD in the germline V gene (reference sequence). CDR3 DNA: TGCGCCAGCAGCATTCTCCAGGGAAACACCATATATTTT. Its protein product is CASSILQGNTIYF.

This chain joins TRBV28 and TRBJ1-1; possibly TRBD1 for D (5 bases). This CDR3 has 17 amino acids. Trimming left V 2 bases short and J 1 base short, with 17 bases between. Germline-derived CDR1 and CDR2 are MDHEN and SYDVKM. CDR3 nucleotide sequence: TGTGCCAGCAGTTTAGGGTTTCTGGGAAGGGGGAACACTGAAGCTTTCTTT. Translated: CASSLGFLGRGNTEAFF.

This chain links TRBV9 with TRBJ1-2, with D unclear. The germline CDR1 and CDR2 sequences are SGDLS and YYNGEE. V was trimmed by 0 bases and J by 3 bases, leaving 9 bases between them. The CDR3 has 14 amino acids. This CDR3 is CASSVEFDHYGYTF. CDR3 sequence (DNA): TGTGCCAGCAGCGTAGAGTTCGATCACTATGGCTACACCTTC. Supplemented by reference TRBV9 and TRBJ1-2, the full variable domain reads DSGVTQTPKHLITATGQRVTLRCSPRSGDLSVYWYQQSLDQGLQFLIQYYNGEERAKGNILERFSAQQFPDLHSELNLSSLELGDSALYFCASSVEFDHYGYTFGSGTRLTVV.

The genes are TRBV7-8 and TRBJ1-1; D might be TRBD1 (5 bases). CDR3 length: 14 amino acids. CDR1 and CDR2 (germline): SGHVS, FQNEAQ. V was cut by 2 bases and J by 2 bases, with 9 bases left in between. The CDR3 DNA reads as TGTGCCAGCAGCTTACAGGGAACTAACACTGAAGCTTTCTTT. Its translation: CASSLQGTNTEAFF.

This clone showed up just once. The chain links TRBV6-5 to TRBJ1-5; tentative D call: TRBD1 (5 bases). V was shortened by 2 bases and J by 4 bases, with 12 bases between the two germline ends. This CDR3 is built from 15 residues. Germline CDR1 MNHEY, CDR2 SVGAGI. CDR3 amino acids: CASSYQKGSNQPQHF. In nucleotides, the CDR3 is TGTGCCAGCAGTTACCAGAAGGGGTCTAATCAGCCCCAGCATTTT.

The J gene is TRBJ1-5, the V gene TRBV6-5; D not resolved. Trimming stripped 3 bases from V and 6 bases from J, with 9 bases between. Germline loops: CDR1 MNHEY, CDR2 SVGAGI. CDR3 length: 13 amino acids. In DNA form, the CDR3 reads TGTGCCAGCAGTTATGATCTTAGTCAGCCCCAGCATTTT. Translating it yields CASSYDLSQPQHF.

This chain connects TRBV27 to TRBJ2-5, with D perhaps matching TRBD1 or TRBD2 (7 bases each). The germline V and J ends were trimmed by 2 bases and 7 bases, with 11 bases remaining between them. From germline, CDR1 is MNHEY and CDR2 SMNVEV (reference sequence). The CDR3 covers 13 residues. The CDR3 DNA follows: TGTGCCAGCAGTTTACAGGGGGAGGGGACCCAGTACTTC. Protein product: CASSLQGEGTQYF.

The chain uses TRBV5-6 and TRBJ1-5, with D possibly being TRBD1 (5 bases). The germline V and J ends were trimmed by 4 bases and 2 bases, with 19 bases remaining between them. The CDR3 is 17 amino acids. CDR1 is SGHDT and CDR2 is YYEEEE in the germline V gene. The CDR3 DNA follows: TGTGCCAGCAGCACGACAAGGCGGGGCGCTCGCAATCAGCCCCAGCATTTT. Encoded protein: CASSTTRRGARNQPQHF.

V usage is TRBV5-8 and J usage is TRBJ2-7; perhaps TRBD1 as D (5 bases). V dropped 1 base and J dropped 0 bases, with 5 bases sitting between them. Germline lookup yields CDR1 SGHTS and CDR2 YDEGEE. The CDR3 sequence is 13 residues long. CDR3 in DNA: TGTGCCAGCAGCTTGCAGGGCTCCTACGAGCAGTACTTC. Encoded protein: CASSLQGSYEQYF.

The chain uses TRBV19 and TRBJ1-4; D not resolved. The germline V and J ends were trimmed by 3 bases and 5 bases, with 1 base remaining between them. Germline V gene lookup returns CDR1 LNHDA and CDR2 SQIVND (reference sequence). The CDR3 contains 11 residues. As DNA, the CDR3 is TGTGCCAGTAGTATCAATGAAAAACTGTTTTTT. Its protein is CASSINEKLFF.

The chain carries TRBV6-5 and TRBJ2-4; 8 nucleotides agree with TRBD1. V was clipped by 8 bases and J by 6 bases; unmatched bases: 6. This CDR3 comprises 13 residues. From germline, CDR1 is MNHEY and CDR2 SVGAGI. CDR3 in DNA: TGTGCCAGCTCCGGACAGGGTGGAAACATTCAGTACTTC. The encoded protein is CASSGQGGNIQYF.

This clone was picked up a small number of times. This chain uses TRBV7-9 with TRBJ2-1; 11 positions agree with TRBD2. There are 17 residues in the CDR3. With V trimmed by 5 bases and J by 10 bases, 16 bases remained unmatched. The V gene's germline CDR1 is SEHNR and CDR2 FQNEAQ (reference sequence). The CDR3 DNA follows: TGTGCCAGCAGCCCCCAAATTGGACTAGCGGGTGGGCAGGAGCAGTTCTTC. It translates to CASSPQIGLAGGQEQFF.

The J gene is TRBJ2-3, the V gene TRBV18, with D possibly matching TRBD2 (5 bases). V was shortened by 0 bases and J by 4 bases, with 8 bases between the two germline ends. The germline V gene encodes CDR1 KGHSH and CDR2 LQKENI. This CDR3 is 14 amino acids long. The CDR3 DNA reads TGTGCCAGCTCACCACCGACGAGGGCAGATACGCAGTATTTT. As protein: CASSPPTRADTQYF. Variable domain in full (rest from reference TRBV18 and TRBJ2-3): NAGVMQNPRHLVRRRGQEARLRCSPMKGHSHVYWYRQLPEEGLKFMVYLQKENIIDESGMPKERFSAEFPKEGPSILRIQQVVRGDSAAYFCASSPPTRADTQYFGPGTRLTVL.

The gene calls are TRBV5-6 and TRBJ2-6, with 10 bases identical to TRBD1. J was trimmed by 2 bases and V by 4 bases; bases with no gene match: 0. Germline loops: CDR1 SGHDT, CDR2 YYEEEE. The CDR3 covers 15 residues. The CDR3 DNA reads as TGTGCCAGCAGCGGACAGGGGGCTGGGGCCAACGTCCTGACTTTC. As protein: CASSGQGAGANVLTF.

The rearrangement uses TRBV4-3 and TRBJ1-3; D is perhaps TRBD1 (5 bases). The CDR3 runs 18 residues. Trimming shortened V by 0 bases and J by 2 bases, and 17 bases separated the two germline ends. Per germline, CDR1 LGHNA and CDR2 YSLEER. CDR3 residues: CASSQDWGGLLTGNTIYF. CDR3 DNA: TGCGCCAGCAGCCAAGATTGGGGCGGCCTTCTCACTGGAAACACCATATATTTT.

This clone has only one observation. The chain recombines TRBV19 with TRBJ1-2; maybe TRBD1 (6 bases). The CDR3 loop spans 16 amino acids. V gave up 4 bases and J gave up 7 bases, with 22 bases separating them. Germline V gene sequence: CDR1 LNHDA, CDR2 SQIVND (reference sequence). This CDR3 reads CASSSLSTGKIGGYTF. For the CDR3, the DNA is TGTGCCAGTAGTAGTCTTAGTACAGGGAAAATTGGTGGCTACACCTTC.

V is TRBV5-6 and J is TRBJ2-5; D could derive from TRBD1 or TRBD2 (6 bases each). With 1 base removed from V and 5 bases from J, the gap between germline ends came to 15 bases. The CDR3 length is 15 residues. Germline loops: CDR1 SGHDT, CDR2 YYEEEE. CDR3 DNA: TGTGCCAGCAGCTTGTGGTCAGGGGCGGGGGAGACCCAGTACTTC. Its translation is CASSLWSGAGETQYF. The variable domain in full, completed from reference TRBV5-6 and TRBJ2-5, reads DAGVTQSPTHLIKTRGQQVTLRCSPKSGHDTVSWYQQALGQGPQFIFQYYEEEERQRGNFPDRFSGHQFPNYSSELNVNALLLGDSALYLCASSLWSGAGETQYFGPGTRLLVL.

The gene calls are TRBV7-9 and TRBJ2-4, with 7 positions matching TRBD1. Germline CDR1 reads SEHNR; CDR2 reads FQNEAQ (reference sequence). The CDR3 is 17 residues long. The ends lost 1 base at V and 6 bases at J; junction bases unmatched: 12. The CDR3 is CASSLGWGSGGSNIQYF. DNA of the CDR3: TGTGCCAGCAGCTTAGGTTGGGGGTCAGGGGGTTCAAACATTCAGTACTTC. Filled out from reference TRBV7-9 and TRBJ2-4, the complete variable domain reads DTGVSQNPRHKITKRGQNVTFRCDPISEHNRLYWYRQTLGQGPEFLTYFQNEAQLEKSRLLSDRFSAERPKGSFSTLEIQRTEQGDSAMYLCASSLGWGSGGSNIQYFGAGTRLSVL.